What follows is one T cell receptor (beta chain) and its context. Its antigen is currently unknown. The sample has other DNA sequences that encode this CDR3 too. One heparinised blood draw, averaging about 116 mL, came from each donor. Without exception, sorted populations had purity beyond 95%. The source of the sample is a study of beta chain features in type 1 diabetes. Expressed TCRB transcripts got sequenced, as all isolated RNA was reverse transcribed. Assay used: immunoSEQ multiplex PCR; TCRdb lists only in-frame clones, some missing. Among about 38,000 clones listed, almost 65% were seen once. Findings and limits, study-wide: TCRB CDR3 length was moderately but significantly reduced in all four CD4+ subsets of Type 1 diabetes patients. Within patients, naive, central memory and Treg TCRB repertoires seemed more similar than within healthy donors.

Sequences were obtained from Tregs from blood. This clonotype was obtained from a woman aged 30 to 39 in good health.

In DNA, the CDR3 is TGTGCCAGTAAAAGGGACAGCAACTTTCCCTACGAGCAGTACTTC. It is translated as CASKRDSNFPYEQYF. This chain links TRBV19 with TRBJ2-7, with 7 bases aligning to TRBD1. Germline V gene lookup returns CDR1 LNHDA and CDR2 SQIVND (reference sequence). This CDR3 region has 15 residues. Germline trimming cut 7 bases from V and 2 bases from J; bases unmatched to any gene: 11.